Sequencing of this T cell receptor (beta chain) was carried out in a study of CD8 T cells in ankylosing spondylitis. V shed 6 bases and J shed 5 bases, with 7 bases lying between them. CDR1 is SEHNR, CDR2 FQNEAQ, per germline (reference sequence). This CDR3 has 11 amino acids. Notes on this clonotype: Antigen unknown.

Study-level findings and limits: Reportedly, significant enrichment of disease-linked clones occurred in matched ankylosing spondylitis synovial fluid. A TCR beta motif made of about 8 highly homologous variants seemed typical of ankylosing spondylitis blood. CD8+ disease-linked clones were present at relatively low frequencies in blood.

As the method for making TCR beta libraries, quantitative 5'-RACE with molecular barcodes was used. TCRdb re-called the 5' RACE reads with MiXCR, one entry per CDR3 protein. The table lists under 250,000 distinct CDR3 sequences, around 32% of them singletons. The sequencing input was blood, either unsorted or a sorted T cell fraction (not recorded which). The rearrangement uses TRBV7-9 and TRBJ2-5; D is uncertain. This receptor was identified in a male donor with ankylosing spondylitis or in good health (not recorded which). CDR3 residues: CASRQSETQYF. The DNA of the CDR3 is TGTGCCAGCAGGCAATCCGAGACCCAGTACTTC.